Sequencing of this T cell receptor beta chain was carried out in a study of blood T cell repertoires in COVID-19 (dated by TCRdb to the early 2020s). Study-wide context: Samples covering the acute and convalescent phases of COVID-19 were provided by collaborators in the United States, Italy and Spain. The dataset comprised deeply sampled blood TCRbeta repertoires from subjects exposed to, actively infected with, or recovered from COVID-19. Nearly every sample came with metadata listing a de-identified subject ID, COVID-19 status, age in years and sex. The repertoires were released in a freely available public database intended as a resource for research on the immune response to SARS-CoV-2. The material from the prospective study consisted of cDNA or gDNA derived from T cells, B-cell-depleted T cells, or PBMCs. The samples were drawn from the first 160 participants of the ongoing ImmuneRACE study and from 950 to 1,500 subjects provided by 6 global collaborators. Where HLA class I and class II types were available, the types were taken from metadata supplied by the sample provider, not from assay-based typing. The research as a whole found: Clinical and demographic metadata were provided uncurated, with the amount varying by source and participant.

A word on this clone: Its antigen is unknown. Base qualities are missing; no much larger clone stands one base away.

One collaborating source in Seattle enrolled patients during active infection and followed them longitudinally through the course of disease. Collaborating institutions collected whole blood in K2EDTA tubes following their own protocols. Collaborator samples were shipped for TCRbeta analysis as frozen whole blood, isolated PBMCs, or DNA extracted from either sample type. The immunoSEQ Assay, a bias-controlled multiplex PCR, was used to amplify TCRbeta CDR3 regions from genomic DNA. In the source study's methods: The number of nucleated cells in each sample was estimated by amplification of reference gene primers within the assay. Sequence reads were collapsed and filtered to measure the absolute abundance of every unique TCRbeta CDR3 rearrangement. For each sample, productive Simpson clonality was calculated as the square root of Simpson's diversity index over productive rearrangements. TCRdb obtained this table from immuneACCESS and retained in-frame rearrangements with V and J assigned. These tables miss some clones; where compared with another copy, unresolved V genes account for less than half of the shortfall, and the remainder is unexplained. That table furnishes V, J and clone size, whereas the DNA furnished D and trimming. The sample data list 50,000 to 65,000 clones, and roughly 84% of these were observed just once. About 16% of the sample comes from the top ten.

The receptor was isolated from a man aged 55 to 70 with COVID-19, enrolled during active disease. Source material: peripheral blood.

The CDR3 here reads CASSEVQVGYTF. The DNA reads TGTGCCAGCAGTGAGGTACAAGTGGGCTACACCTTC. The chain was built from TRBV6-1 and TRBJ1-2; the D gene cannot be named for sure. CDR1 MNHNS and CDR2 SASEGT are derived from the germline V gene. V and J are truncated by 3 bases and 8 bases respectively, leaving an intervening sequence of 10 bases. The CDR3 measures 12 amino acids from cysteine to phenylalanine. Of the read, only the CDR3 DNA is kept; its 36 bases are in frame from base 1.